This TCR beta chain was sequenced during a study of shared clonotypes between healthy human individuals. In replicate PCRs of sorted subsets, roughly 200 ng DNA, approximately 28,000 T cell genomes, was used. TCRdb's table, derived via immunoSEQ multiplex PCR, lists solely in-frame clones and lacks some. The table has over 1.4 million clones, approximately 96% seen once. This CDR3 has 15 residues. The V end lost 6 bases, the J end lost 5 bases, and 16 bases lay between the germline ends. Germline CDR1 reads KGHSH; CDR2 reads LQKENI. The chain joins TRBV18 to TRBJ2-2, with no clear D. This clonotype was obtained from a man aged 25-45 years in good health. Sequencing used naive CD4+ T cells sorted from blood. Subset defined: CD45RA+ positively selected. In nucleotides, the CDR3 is TGTGCCAGCTCCCCCAGAGAAGGTTGGACCGGGGAGCTGTTTTTT. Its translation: CASSPREGWTGELFF.